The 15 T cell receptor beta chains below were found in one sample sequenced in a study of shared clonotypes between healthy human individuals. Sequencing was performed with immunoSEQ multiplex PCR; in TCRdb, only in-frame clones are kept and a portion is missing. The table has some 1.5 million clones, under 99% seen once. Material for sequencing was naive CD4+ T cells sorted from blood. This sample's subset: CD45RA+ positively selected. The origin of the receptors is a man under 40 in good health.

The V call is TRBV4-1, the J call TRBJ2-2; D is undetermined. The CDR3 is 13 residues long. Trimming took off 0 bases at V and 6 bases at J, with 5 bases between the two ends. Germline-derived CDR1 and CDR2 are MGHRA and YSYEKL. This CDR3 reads CASSQDFPGELFF. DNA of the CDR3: TGCGCCAGCAGCCAAGATTTTCCCGGGGAGCTGTTTTTT.

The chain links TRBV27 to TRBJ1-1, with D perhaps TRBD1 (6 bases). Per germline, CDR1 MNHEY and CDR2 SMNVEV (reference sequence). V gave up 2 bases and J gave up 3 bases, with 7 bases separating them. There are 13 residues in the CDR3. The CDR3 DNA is TGTGCCAGCAGTTTACACAGGGACACTGAAGCTTTCTTT. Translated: CASSLHRDTEAFF.

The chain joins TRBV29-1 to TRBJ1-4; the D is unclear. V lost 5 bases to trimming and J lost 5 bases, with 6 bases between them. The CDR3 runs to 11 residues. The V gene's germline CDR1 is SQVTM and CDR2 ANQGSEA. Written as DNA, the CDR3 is TGCAGCGTTATGCAGAATGAAAAACTGTTTTTT. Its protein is CSVMQNEKLFF.

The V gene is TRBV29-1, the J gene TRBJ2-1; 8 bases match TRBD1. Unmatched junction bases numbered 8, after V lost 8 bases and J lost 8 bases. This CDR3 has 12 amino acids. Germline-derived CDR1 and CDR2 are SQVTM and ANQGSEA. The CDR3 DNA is TGCAGCATGGACAGGGTTGGGTATGAGCAGTTCTTC. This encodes CSMDRVGYEQFF.

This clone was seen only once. CDR3 amino acids: CASSLEGLQLYEQYF. CDR3 sequence (DNA): TGTGCCAGCAGCTTAGAAGGACTTCAACTCTACGAGCAGTACTTC. The chain links TRBV7-9 to TRBJ2-7, with D tentatively TRBD2 (5 bases). V lost 1 base and J lost 3, with 13 bases in between. Germline V gene lookup returns CDR1 SEHNR and CDR2 FQNEAQ (reference sequence). This CDR3 is built from 15 residues.

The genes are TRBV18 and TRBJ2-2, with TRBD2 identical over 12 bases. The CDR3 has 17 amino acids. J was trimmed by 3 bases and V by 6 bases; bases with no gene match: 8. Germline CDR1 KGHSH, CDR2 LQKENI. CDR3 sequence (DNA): TGTGCCAGCTCGTCGACAGGACTAGCGGGATACACCGGGGAGCTGTTTTTT. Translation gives CASSSTGLAGYTGELFF. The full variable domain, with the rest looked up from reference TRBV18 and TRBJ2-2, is NAGVMQNPRHLVRRRGQEARLRCSPMKGHSHVYWYRQLPEEGLKFMVYLQKENIIDESGMPKERFSAEFPKEGPSILRIQQVVRGDSAAYFCASSSTGLAGYTGELFFGEGSRLTVL.

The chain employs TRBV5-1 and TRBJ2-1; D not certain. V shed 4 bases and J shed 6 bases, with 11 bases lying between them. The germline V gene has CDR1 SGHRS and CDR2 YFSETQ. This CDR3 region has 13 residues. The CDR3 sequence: CASSTRLSNEQFF. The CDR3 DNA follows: TGCGCCAGCAGCACCCGACTGAGCAATGAGCAGTTCTTC.

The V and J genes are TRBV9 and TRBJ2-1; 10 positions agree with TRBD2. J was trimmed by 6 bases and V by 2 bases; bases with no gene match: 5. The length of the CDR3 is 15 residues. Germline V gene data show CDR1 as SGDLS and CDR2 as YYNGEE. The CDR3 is CASSVIAGGTNEQFF. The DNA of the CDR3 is TGTGCCAGCAGCGTCATAGCGGGAGGTACCAATGAGCAGTTCTTC.

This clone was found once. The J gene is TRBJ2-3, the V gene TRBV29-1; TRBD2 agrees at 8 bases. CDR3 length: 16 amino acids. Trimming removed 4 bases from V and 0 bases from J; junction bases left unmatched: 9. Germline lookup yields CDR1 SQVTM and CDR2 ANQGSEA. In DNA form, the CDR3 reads TGCAGCGTTGCCCCTAGCGGGTTAGCTAGCACAGATACGCAGTATTTT. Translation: CSVAPSGLASTDTQYF.

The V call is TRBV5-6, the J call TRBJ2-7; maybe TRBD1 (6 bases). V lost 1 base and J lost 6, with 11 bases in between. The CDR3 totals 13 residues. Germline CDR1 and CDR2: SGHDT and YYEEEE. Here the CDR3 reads CASSLHRAGEQYF. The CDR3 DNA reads TGTGCCAGCAGCTTGCACAGGGCAGGCGAGCAGTACTTC.

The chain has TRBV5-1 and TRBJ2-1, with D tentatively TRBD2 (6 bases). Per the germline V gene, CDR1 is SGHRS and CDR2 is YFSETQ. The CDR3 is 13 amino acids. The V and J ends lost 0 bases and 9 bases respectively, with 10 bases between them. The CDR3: CASSLVWRGEQFF. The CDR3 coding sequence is TGCGCCAGCAGCTTGGTCTGGCGGGGTGAGCAGTTCTTC.

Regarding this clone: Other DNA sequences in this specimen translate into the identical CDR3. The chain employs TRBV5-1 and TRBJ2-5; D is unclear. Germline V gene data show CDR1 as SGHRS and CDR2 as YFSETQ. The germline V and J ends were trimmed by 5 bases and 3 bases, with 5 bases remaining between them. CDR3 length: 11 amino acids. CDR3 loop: CASRLEETQYF. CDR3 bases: TGCGCCAGCAGGCTGGAAGAGACCCAGTACTTC. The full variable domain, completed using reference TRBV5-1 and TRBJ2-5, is KAGVTQTPRYLIKTRGQQVTLSCSPISGHRSVSWYQQTPGQGLQFLFEYFSETQRNKGNFPGRFSGRQFSNSRSEMNVSTLELGDSALYLCASRLEETQYFGPGTRLLVL.

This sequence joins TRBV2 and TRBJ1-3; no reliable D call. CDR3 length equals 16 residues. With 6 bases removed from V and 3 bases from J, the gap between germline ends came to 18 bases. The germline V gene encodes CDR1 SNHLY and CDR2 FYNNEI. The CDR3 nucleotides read TGTGCCAGCAGCAAGGATACCCTGGGAAGTGGAAACACCATATATTTT. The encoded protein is CASSKDTLGSGNTIYF.

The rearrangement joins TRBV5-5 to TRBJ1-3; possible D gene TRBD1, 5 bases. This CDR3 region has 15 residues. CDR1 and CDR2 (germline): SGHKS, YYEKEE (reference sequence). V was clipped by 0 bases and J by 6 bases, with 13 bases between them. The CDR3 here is CASSLAGQGLNTIYF. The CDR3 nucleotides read TGTGCCAGCAGCTTGGCCGGCCAGGGACTAAACACCATATATTTT.

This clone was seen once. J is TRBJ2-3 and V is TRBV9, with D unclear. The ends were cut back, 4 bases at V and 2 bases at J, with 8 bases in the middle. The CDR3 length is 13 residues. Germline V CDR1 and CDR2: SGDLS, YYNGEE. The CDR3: CASSRYTTDTQYF. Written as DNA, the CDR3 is TGTGCCAGCAGCAGATACACCACAGATACGCAGTATTTT.